Below, 32 T cell receptor beta chains from the same sample are listed, as sequenced in a study of technical replicates of blood from a few donors. This table comes from immunoSEQ multiplex PCR, and its TCRdb copy is limited to in-frame clones, with some not included. Of about 83,000 clones in the sample, under 95% were seen once. Sequenced sample: T cells isolated from PBMCs. The receptor set was obtained from a human donor in good health.

This clone was detected once. The V and J genes are TRBV2 and TRBJ2-5; 15 bases map to TRBD2. Germline loops: CDR1 SNHLY, CDR2 FYNNEI. V lost 5 bases, J lost 4 bases, and 2 bases stayed unmatched. The length of the CDR3 is 15 residues. The CDR3 DNA follows: TGTGCCAGCAGTTGGACTAGCGGGGGGGTAGAGACCCAGTACTTC. Translation gives CASSWTSGGVETQYF.

The chain is built from TRBV28 and TRBJ1-5; no definite D call. This CDR3 region has 16 residues. The germline V gene has CDR1 MDHEN and CDR2 SYDVKM. Trimming cost V 3 bases and J 0 bases, with 12 bases left between them. The chain's CDR3 is CASSFSGVYSNQPQHF. CDR3 bases: TGTGCCAGCAGTTTTTCCGGGGTTTATAGCAATCAGCCCCAGCATTTT.

The gene calls are TRBV7-2 and TRBJ2-5, with D maybe TRBD2 (5 bases). Trimming pared 7 bases from V and 4 bases from J, leaving 16 bases between. The CDR3 is 14 residues long. CDR1 and CDR2 from the germline V gene are SGHTA and FQGNSA. CDR3 protein: CASTPLVRLETQYF. The CDR3 nucleotides are TGTGCCAGCACCCCACTAGTGCGGTTAGAGACCCAGTACTTC.

The J gene is TRBJ2-3, the V gene TRBV19, with TRBD2 matching over 8 bases. Germline CDR1 LNHDA, CDR2 SQIVND (reference sequence). The V segment lost 1 base and the J segment 6 bases; nucleotides outside the gene matches: 12. CDR3 length: 17 amino acids. The CDR3 DNA reads as TGTGCCAGTAGTATAGGGAGAGCCGCGGGGGGCGCGGATACGCAGTATTTT. It specifies CASSIGRAAGGADTQYF.

The rearrangement links TRBV11-3 to TRBJ2-1, with 13 bases aligning to TRBD2. The CDR3 sequence is 16 residues long. V shed 3 bases, J shed 6 bases, and the junction held 5 bases outside the gene matches. In germline, CDR1 is SGHNT, CDR2 YENEEA. CDR3 sequence: CASSFTGTSGTNEQFF. For the CDR3, the DNA is TGTGCCAGCAGCTTCACCGGGACTAGCGGGACCAATGAGCAGTTCTTC.

The chain combines TRBV25-1 with TRBJ2-2; 10 bases line up with TRBD1. Per the germline V gene, CDR1 is MGHDK and CDR2 is SYGVNS. The CDR3 length is 15 residues. With V trimmed by 6 bases and J by 3 bases, 4 bases remained unmatched. CDR3 sequence reads: CASRHGTGDTGELFF. CDR3 in DNA: TGTGCCAGCAGGCACGGGACAGGGGACACCGGGGAGCTGTTTTTT.

The chain combines TRBV6-1 with TRBJ2-1; D call uncertain. Looked up from germline, CDR1 is MNHNS and CDR2 is SASEGT. This CDR3 comprises 16 residues. The V end was cut by 0 bases, the J end by 3 bases, with 12 bases between. CDR3 DNA: TGTGCCAGCAGTGAAGCCCCACTAACAAACTACAATGAGCAGTTCTTC. This codes for CASSEAPLTNYNEQFF.

This sequence joins TRBV27 and TRBJ2-7, with 8 positions matching TRBD1. V was clipped by 4 bases and J by 5 bases; unmatched bases: 7. Germline CDR1 MNHEY, CDR2 SMNVEV (reference sequence). The CDR3 loop spans 14 amino acids. The DNA for the CDR3 is TGTGCCAGCAGTTCAGGGGGCGCATCCAACGAGCAGTACTTC. As protein: CASSSGGASNEQYF.

In nucleotides, the CDR3 is TGTGCCAGCAGCTTAAGCACCCCGAGCACAGATACGCAGTATTTT. This encodes CASSLSTPSTDTQYF. The J gene is TRBJ2-3, the V gene TRBV5-4; D remains unclear. This CDR3 contains 15 residues. V gave up 2 bases and J gave up 0 bases, with 10 bases separating them. Germline lookup yields CDR1 SGHNT and CDR2 YYREEE (reference sequence).

CDR3 sequence reads: CAWSRAYNSPLHF. In nucleotides, the CDR3 is TGTGCCTGGAGCCGGGCCTATAATTCACCCCTCCACTTT. This rearrangement joins TRBV30 to TRBJ1-6; D not certain. Germline V gives CDR1 GTSNPN, CDR2 SVGIG (reference sequence). The CDR3 loop spans 13 amino acids. The V gene lost 3 bases and the J gene lost 2 bases, with 5 bases spanning the gap.

This sequence joins TRBV27 and TRBJ2-1; D is uncertain. CDR3 length equals 12 residues. Trimming cost V 9 bases and J 8 bases, with 14 bases left between them. Germline CDR1 and CDR2: MNHEY and SMNVEV (reference sequence). This chain's CDR3 is CASWNSKYEQFF. In DNA form, the CDR3 reads TGTGCCAGTTGGAACAGTAAGTATGAGCAGTTCTTC.

This chain connects TRBV4-1 to TRBJ2-3; 9 bases are shared with TRBD2. This CDR3 comprises 18 residues. V shed 1 base and J 8 bases; nucleotides not matched to a gene: 16. The germline V gene encodes CDR1 MGHRA and CDR2 YSYEKL. CDR3 sequence (DNA): TGCGCCAGCAGCCAAGCCGGGGGCGGGGGGGAAAACCGCGGTACGCAGTATTTT. Translation: CASSQAGGGGENRGTQYF.

The rearrangement joins TRBV19 to TRBJ2-7, with 7 bases fitting TRBD1. The CDR3 is 15 residues long. Germline assignment: CDR1 LNHDA and CDR2 SQIVND (reference sequence). V shed 2 bases and J 3 bases; nucleotides not matched to a gene: 7. The CDR3 reads CASSILPGQSYEQYF. The CDR3 DNA is TGTGCCAGTAGTATATTACCGGGACAGAGCTACGAGCAGTACTTC.

As DNA, the CDR3 is TGTGCCAGCAAAGAATTAGATCAAAAGAAGACCCAGTACTTC. Its protein is CASKELDQKKTQYF. This chain joins TRBV6-6 and TRBJ2-5, with D unclear. CDR1 and CDR2 (germline): MNHNY, SVGAGI (reference sequence). The CDR3 has 14 amino acids. The germline V and J ends were trimmed by 7 bases and 6 bases, with 18 bases remaining between them.

This clone has only one observation. The chain carries TRBV6-1 and TRBJ1-6, with 7 bases lining up with TRBD1. CDR1 and CDR2 (germline): MNHNS, SASEGT. V dropped 7 bases and J dropped 9; count of bases not matched to a gene: 9. This CDR3 region has 14 residues. The CDR3 coding sequence is TGTGCCAGCACCCCGACAGGGTTAAGTTCACCCCTCCACTTT. Residues: CASTPTGLSSPLHF.

The V call is TRBV6-1, the J call TRBJ1-6; weak D call: TRBD1 (6 bases). V lost 2 bases and J lost 7, with 15 bases in between. The CDR3 sequence is 16 residues long. Germline assignment: CDR1 MNHNS and CDR2 SASEGT. The CDR3 loop is CASSEFAGQMNSPLHF. DNA of the CDR3: TGTGCCAGCAGTGAATTCGCCGGACAGATGAATTCACCCCTCCACTTT.

This clone was picked up one time. J is TRBJ1-1 and V is TRBV10-3; TRBD1 matches at 8 bases. V was pared by 0 bases and J by 0 bases, with 9 bases of the junction left unmatched. Germline CDR1 is ENHRY and CDR2 is SYGVKD. The CDR3 is made up of 18 amino acids. The CDR3 sequence is CAISESEEYRGMNTEAFF. CDR3 nucleotides: TGTGCCATCAGTGAGTCGGAAGAATACAGGGGGATGAACACTGAAGCTTTCTTT.

V gene TRBV19 combines with J gene TRBJ1-2; TRBD1 is a possible D gene (6 bases). The CDR3 consists of 16 residues. V dropped 6 bases and J dropped 3 bases, with 20 bases sitting between them. The germline gives CDR1 LNHDA, CDR2 SQIVND (reference sequence). The CDR3 loop reads CASSQRTALRDYGYTF. As DNA, the CDR3 is TGTGCCAGTAGCCAAAGGACAGCTTTAAGGGACTATGGCTACACCTTC.

This clone was observed once. The chain recombines TRBV6-5 with TRBJ1-4; D remains unclear. Per the germline V gene, CDR1 is MNHEY and CDR2 is SVGAGI. Deletions cut 2 bases from V and 0 bases from J, with 10 bases between. This CDR3 has 16 residues. The CDR3 spells CASSYIRGATNEKLFF. The CDR3 coding sequence is TGTGCCAGCAGTTACATCCGGGGAGCAACTAATGAAAAACTGTTTTTT.

The rearrangement uses TRBV2 and TRBJ2-4; D is possibly TRBD1 (5 bases). The CDR3 covers 14 residues. The V end lost 6 bases, the J end lost 2 bases, and 11 bases lay between the germline ends. Germline V gene sequence: CDR1 SNHLY, CDR2 FYNNEI. The DNA of the CDR3 is TGTGCCAGCAGCCTCCTGGGGCCCAAAAACATTCAGTACTTC. It yields the protein CASSLLGPKNIQYF.

This chain joins TRBV5-1 and TRBJ1-1; 9 bases line up with TRBD1. Trimming cost V 2 bases and J 5 bases; bases outside gene matches: 10. Germline values: CDR1 SGHRS, CDR2 YFSETQ. The CDR3 extends over 16 amino acids. The chain's CDR3 is CASSFKQGARLTEAFF. The CDR3 DNA sequence: TGCGCCAGCAGCTTCAAACAGGGGGCGCGTTTAACTGAAGCTTTCTTT.

The chain recombines TRBV27 with TRBJ2-6; perhaps TRBD1 as D (5 bases). CDR1 MNHEY and CDR2 SMNVEV come from the germline V gene (reference sequence). This CDR3 contains 17 residues. V lost 5 bases and J lost 2, with 16 bases in between. CDR3 coding DNA: TGTGCCAGCAGTGACCCTCTCAAAGGGGCTGGGGCCAACGTCCTGACTTTC. Translating gives CASSDPLKGAGANVLTF. The full variable domain, in which reference TRBV27 and TRBJ2-6 provide the parts outside the CDR3, is EAQVTQNPRYLITVTGKKLTVTCSQNMNHEYMSWYRQDPGLGLRQIYYSMNVEVTDKGDVPEGYKVSRKEKRNFPLILESPSPNQTSLYFCASSDPLKGAGANVLTFGAGSRLTVL.

The chain has TRBV5-4 and TRBJ2-6, with 8 positions matching TRBD1. This CDR3 comprises 18 residues. CDR1 and CDR2 from the germline V gene are SGHNT and YYREEE (reference sequence). V was clipped by 0 bases and J by 3 bases; unmatched bases: 8. DNA of the CDR3: TGTGCCAGCAGCTTGGTCGGACAGGGAAACTTTGGGGCCAACGTCCTGACTTTC. Protein: CASSLVGQGNFGANVLTF. The entire variable domain, with the rest obtained from reference TRBV5-4 and TRBJ2-6, is as follows: ETGVTQSPTHLIKTRGQQVTLRCSSQSGHNTVSWYQQALGQGPQFIFQYYREEENGRGNFPPRFSGLQFPNYSSELNVNALELDDSALYLCASSLVGQGNFGANVLTFGAGSRLTVL.

This clone was detected only a few times. CDR3 amino acids: CAWTGAMNTEAFF. In nucleotides, the CDR3 is TGTGCCTGGACAGGGGCCATGAACACTGAAGCTTTCTTT. V is TRBV30 and J is TRBJ1-1, with D tentatively TRBD1 (6 bases). The germline V gene encodes CDR1 GTSNPN and CDR2 SVGIG (reference sequence). The CDR3 runs 13 residues. The V and J ends lost 4 bases and 0 bases respectively, with 9 bases between them.

The chain joins TRBV30 to TRBJ1-2; no reliable D call. V lost 3 bases and J 5 bases, leaving 13 bases between the germline ends. Germline lookup yields CDR1 GTSNPN and CDR2 SVGIG (reference sequence). CDR3 length: 13 residues. The CDR3 sequence: CAWRSPGWYGYTF. CDR3 sequence (DNA): TGTGCCTGGAGGTCCCCGGGATGGTATGGCTACACCTTC.

V gene TRBV7-9 combines with J gene TRBJ2-5; 7 bases match TRBD1. CDR1 and CDR2 (germline): SEHNR, FQNEAQ (reference sequence). V lost 1 base to trimming and J lost 4 bases; unmatched junction nucleotides: 3. There are 14 residues in the CDR3. CDR3 sequence: CASSLGDSLETQYF. Written as DNA, the CDR3 is TGTGCCAGCAGCTTAGGGGACAGCTTAGAGACCCAGTACTTC.

The chain has TRBV30 and TRBJ2-7; 11 bases are shared with TRBD1. The CDR3 covers 13 residues. V was clipped by 2 bases and J by 5 bases; unmatched bases: 2. The germline gives CDR1 GTSNPN, CDR2 SVGIG (reference sequence). The CDR3 nucleotides read TGTGCCTGGAGTCGGACAGGGGGCAACGAGCAGTACTTC. It specifies CAWSRTGGNEQYF.

The chain links TRBV29-1 to TRBJ2-5; possible D gene TRBD1, 5 bases. There are 14 residues in the CDR3. V was clipped by 0 bases and J by 5 bases, with 13 bases between them. Germline CDR1 reads SQVTM; CDR2 reads ANQGSEA. As DNA, the CDR3 is TGCAGCGTTGAAGATACAGGTACCGGGGAGACCCAGTACTTC. As protein: CSVEDTGTGETQYF.

This chain uses TRBV4-1 with TRBJ2-7; 8 positions match TRBD2. V trimming: 2 bases; J trimming: 2 bases; junction bases outside the gene matches: 5. CDR1 and CDR2 (germline): MGHRA, YSYEKL. This CDR3 is 15 amino acids long. The DNA for the CDR3 is TGCGCCAGCAGCCAACTACTAGCGGATACCTACGAGCAGTACTTC. Its translation: CASSQLLADTYEQYF.

The chain has TRBV5-4 and TRBJ2-1; 8 bases map to TRBD1. The V segment lost 4 bases and the J segment 3 bases; nucleotides outside the gene matches: 12. This CDR3 is 17 amino acids long. Looked up from germline, CDR1 is SGHNT and CDR2 is YYREEE (reference sequence). The CDR3 loop reads CASSNKTGAPIYNEQFF. The CDR3 DNA is TGTGCCAGCAGCAATAAGACAGGGGCCCCTATCTACAATGAGCAGTTCTTC.

J is TRBJ2-7 and V is TRBV2; 7 nucleotides line up with TRBD1. Germline loops: CDR1 SNHLY, CDR2 FYNNEI. Trimming cost V 6 bases and J 0 bases; bases outside gene matches: 8. This CDR3 is 15 amino acids long. CDR3 sequence (DNA): TGTGCCAGCAGGGACAGGCGGGCGAGCTCCTACGAGCAGTACTTC. The encoded protein is CASRDRRASSYEQYF.

This rearrangement joins TRBV6-5 to TRBJ2-1; the match to TRBD2 covers 7 bases. V dropped 4 bases and J dropped 4; count of bases not matched to a gene: 7. The CDR3 sequence is 15 residues long. Germline-derived CDR1 and CDR2 are MNHEY and SVGAGI. The CDR3 DNA is TGTGCCAGCAGTTCGGCGGGAGAGGCTTACAATGAGCAGTTCTTC. This encodes CASSSAGEAYNEQFF.